This T cell receptor beta chain appears in the sequencing data of a study of regulatory T cells in long-lasting Graves disease. V lost 5 bases to trimming and J lost 7 bases; unmatched junction nucleotides: 9. This CDR3 spans 15 amino acids. Per germline, CDR1 MNHEY and CDR2 SVGEGT. Described time point: newly diagnosed GD, antithyroid drugs for less than 3 months. PBMCs provided the RNA from which the TCR library was made. In this sample, this clonotype turned up a few times. Arm-PCR of CDR3 regions and iRepertoire HTBI primers were the basis on which TCR beta libraries were built. TCRdb reprocessed the multiplex PCR reads via MiXCR and lists one record per CDR3 protein. The sample includes about 430,000 distinct CDR3 sequences, over 14% of them seen just once. These data were also reused for a study on T cells in Graves' hyperthyroidism and ophthalmopathy. From that second work: TCR CDR3 regions were first amplified by RT-PCR with HTBI primers.

Sample: peripheral blood mononuclear cells (PBMCs), taken at new diagnosis, from a patient treated with antithyroid drugs. The chain has TRBV6-2 or TRBV6-3 and TRBJ2-1; 9 positions agree with TRBD2. The sequence was collected from a woman between 35 and 50 years old with Graves disease. CDR3 DNA: TGTGCCAGCAGTGATGCTAGCGGGATTGAAAATGAGCAGTTCTTC. Amino acids: CASSDASGIENEQFF.